The sequence of this T cell receptor beta chain was determined in a study of shared clonotypes between healthy human individuals (dated by TCRdb to 2018 to 2021). Context from the whole study: The cohort included three men and two women between 18 and 49 years of age. Per donor, three plates each were used for CD4 naive and CD4 memory, two for CD8 naive, and one for CD8 memory. The study deeply sequenced blood TCR repertoires of five healthy adults to estimate repertoire size and the extent of clonotype sharing between individuals. Different laboratories and diverse techniques were used to prepare libraries and sequence TCR repertoires, to increase sequencing depth and limit assay-specific biases. Per donor, leukapheresis produced somewhere between about 0.9 and 9 billion PBMCs.

Donors were healthy HIV-negative adults with no recently reported acute infections or vaccinations. Only Caucasian adults living in Nashville, Tennessee, USA were represented among the donors. CD4+ T cells were enriched by magnetic negative selection; naive cells were then positively selected on CD45RA, and the negative fraction formed the memory subset. Blood was obtained by leukapheresis, after which PBMCs were separated by Ficoll-Histopaque density gradient centrifugation and cryopreserved in liquid nitrogen vapor phase. Purity and quantity of every magnetically sorted T cell population were checked by analytical flow cytometry. Each sorted fraction had its genomic DNA isolated and then quantified by UV absorbance on a Nanodrop 2000c. Regarding this clone: Its antigen is currently not known. Base qualities are not recorded, but no much larger clone differs from it by a single base.

Points the paper makes about the study in general: Only blood was sampled, and tissue TCR repertoires likely differ from those in blood. The genetic and exposure-history diversity represented was limited by the small number of donors. Sharing across a few donors was observed for approximately 5% of naive CD4, 3% to 4% of naive CD8, around 2.5% of memory CD4, and roughly 0.4% of memory CD8 clonotypes. Clonotypes shared by all four sorted-subset donors showed higher generation probabilities than non-shared clonotypes. Larger estimated clonotype richness was generally found for naive subsets than for memory subsets. Rarefaction of sorted-subset datasets indicated incomplete sequencing despite the large sequencing depth. Pairwise subsampling indicated that sequencing depth was expected to affect the degree of clonotype sharing among donors.

Taken from the germline V gene (reference sequence), the CDR1 and CDR2 loops are MNHNY and SVGAGI. The CDR3 runs 15 amino acids, cysteine and phenylalanine included. Kept here is only the CDR3 DNA, which spans 45 bases and is read in frame from base 1. At the junction V is shortened by 7 bases and J by 4 bases; bases outside the gene matches: 12. Using the deep immunoSEQ assay, multiplex PCR amplified TCR CDR3 regions from genomic DNA. Genomic DNA extracted from each cell subset was distributed evenly over all wells of several immunoSEQ 96-well plates, and each plate served as one replicate. For sorted subsets, 150 to 250 ng of genomic DNA, equivalent to some 30,000 T cell genomes, went into each replicate PCR. Purified libraries were quantified with a Qubit 3.0 fluorometer, sized on a Bioanalyzer 2100, and re-quantified with the KAPA Library Quantification kit. Every immunoSEQ 96-well plate was sequenced on a separate single-read 150-cycle Illumina NextSeq 550 flow cell. The paper's data handling went like this. Because the immunoSEQ output included only junctional sequences and no quality scores, the filtering could not be the same as the filtering used for full-length reads. To assign V/J genes and CDR3, sequences were annotated against IMGT germline references using PyIR, a Python wrapper for IgBLAST v1.9. Reads were removed for weak V/J assignments (E-value above 1e-6), missing CDR3, stop codons, out-of-frame junctions, or ambiguous translated residues. V3J clonotypes were defined as sequences sharing the same inferred V gene, J gene, and CDR3 amino acid sequence. To compute the percentage overlap between repertoires, the number of shared unique clonotypes was divided by the size of the smaller repertoire. Three approaches were used to assess repertoire richness: RTK rarefaction, the Chao1 estimator, and Recon v2.1 estimates of unobserved clonotypes. OLGA was used to compute generation probabilities for all TCRbeta clonotypes that the gDNA method yielded from a handful of donors. Entries here come from immuneACCESS through TCRdb and include only in-frame sequences with V and J called. Some clones fail to appear in such tables; in the studies checked, an unresolved V gene covers under half of the shortfall, and the cause of the remainder is unknown. That table furnishes V, J and clone size, whereas the DNA furnished D and trimming. In all, the sample holds more than 2 million clones, and 90% to 96% of those were seen once. The ten largest clones capture over 0.1% of the sample.

The V and J genes are TRBV6-6 and TRBJ2-7; TRBD1 fits 8 bases in the junction. The sequenced material came from naive CD4+ T cells sorted from blood. This specimen's cell subset or site label, interpreted: CD45RA+ positively selected. The TCR sequence derives from a man aged 18 to 30 in good health. This receptor carries the CDR3 CASTNTGQEAYEQYF. The DNA sequence is TGTGCCAGCACGAATACGGGACAGGAGGCTTACGAGCAGTACTTC.